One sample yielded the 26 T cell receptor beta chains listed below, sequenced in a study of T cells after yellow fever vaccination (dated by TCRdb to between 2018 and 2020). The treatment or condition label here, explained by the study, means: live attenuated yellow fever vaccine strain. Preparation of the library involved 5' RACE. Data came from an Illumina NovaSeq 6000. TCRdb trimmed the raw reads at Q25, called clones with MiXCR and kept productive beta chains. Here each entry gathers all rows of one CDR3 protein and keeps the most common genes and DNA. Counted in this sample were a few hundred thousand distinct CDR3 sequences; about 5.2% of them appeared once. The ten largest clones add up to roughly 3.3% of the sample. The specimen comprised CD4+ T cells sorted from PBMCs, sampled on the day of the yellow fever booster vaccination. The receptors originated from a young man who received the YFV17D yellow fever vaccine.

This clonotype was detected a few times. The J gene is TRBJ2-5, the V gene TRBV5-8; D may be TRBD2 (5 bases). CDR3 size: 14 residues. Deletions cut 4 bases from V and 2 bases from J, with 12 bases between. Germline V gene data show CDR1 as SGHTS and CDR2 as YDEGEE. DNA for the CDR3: TGTGCCAGCAGCGGCTTGAGGGAGCAAGAGACCCAGTACTTC. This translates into CASSGLREQETQYF.

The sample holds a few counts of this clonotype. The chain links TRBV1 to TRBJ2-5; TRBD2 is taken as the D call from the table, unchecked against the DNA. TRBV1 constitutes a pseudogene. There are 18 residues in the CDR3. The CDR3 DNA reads TGCACCAGCAGCCAAGTCTGTTCTAGCGGGGAGCTTAAAGAGACCCAGTACTTC. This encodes CTSSQVCSSGELKETQYF.

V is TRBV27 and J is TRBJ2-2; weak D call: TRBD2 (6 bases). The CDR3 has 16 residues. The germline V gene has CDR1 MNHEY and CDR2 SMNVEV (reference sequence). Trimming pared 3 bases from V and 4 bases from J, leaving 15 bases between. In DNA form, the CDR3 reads TGTGCCAGCAGTTTTCATCCGGGACTCCGCACCGGGGAGCTGTTTTTT. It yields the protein CASSFHPGLRTGELFF.

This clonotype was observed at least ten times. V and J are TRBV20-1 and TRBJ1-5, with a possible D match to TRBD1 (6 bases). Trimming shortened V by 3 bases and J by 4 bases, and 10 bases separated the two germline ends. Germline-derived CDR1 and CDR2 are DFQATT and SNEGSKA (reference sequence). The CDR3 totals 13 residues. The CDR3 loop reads CSASARGNQPQHF. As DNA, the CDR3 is TGCAGTGCTAGCGCCAGGGGAAATCAGCCCCAGCATTTT.

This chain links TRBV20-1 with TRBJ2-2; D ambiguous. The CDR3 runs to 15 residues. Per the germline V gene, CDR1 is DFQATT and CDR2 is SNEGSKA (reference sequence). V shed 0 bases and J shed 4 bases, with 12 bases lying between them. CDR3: CSAREAGFGTGELFF. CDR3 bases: TGCAGTGCTAGAGAAGCCGGGTTCGGCACCGGGGAGCTGTTTTTT.

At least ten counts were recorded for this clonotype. CDR3 nucleotides: TGTGCCAGCAGCCACCGACTAGCGGGGGGGGACAGCTCCTACAATGAGCAGTTCTTC. Encoded protein: CASSHRLAGGDSSYNEQFF. This sequence joins TRBV14 and TRBJ2-1, with 14 bases that match TRBD2. After removal of 3 bases from V and 0 bases from J, the junction contained 7 bases not matched to a gene. The germline V gene encodes CDR1 SGHDN and CDR2 FVKESK. CDR3 size: 19 residues.

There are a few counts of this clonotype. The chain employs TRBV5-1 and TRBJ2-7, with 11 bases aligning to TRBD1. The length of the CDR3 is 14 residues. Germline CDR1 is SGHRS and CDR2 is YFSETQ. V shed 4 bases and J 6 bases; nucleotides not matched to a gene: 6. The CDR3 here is CASSIRDRGSEQYF. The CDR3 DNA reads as TGCGCCAGCAGCATAAGGGACAGGGGGAGCGAGCAGTACTTC.

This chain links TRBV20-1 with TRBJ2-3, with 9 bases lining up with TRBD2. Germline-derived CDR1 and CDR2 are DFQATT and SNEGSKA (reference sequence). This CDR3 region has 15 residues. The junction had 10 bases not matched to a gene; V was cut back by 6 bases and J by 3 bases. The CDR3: CSAGRRSGGTDTQYF. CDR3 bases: TGCAGTGCGGGTCGCAGGAGCGGGGGGACAGATACGCAGTATTTT.

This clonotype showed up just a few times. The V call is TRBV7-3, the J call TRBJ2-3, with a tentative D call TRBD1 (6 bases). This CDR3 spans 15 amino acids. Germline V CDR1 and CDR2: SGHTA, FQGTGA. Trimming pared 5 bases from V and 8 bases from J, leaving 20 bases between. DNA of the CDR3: TGTGCCAGCAGCCCAGTAGGGACACCACCGGCTACGCAGTATTTT. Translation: CASSPVGTPPATQYF.

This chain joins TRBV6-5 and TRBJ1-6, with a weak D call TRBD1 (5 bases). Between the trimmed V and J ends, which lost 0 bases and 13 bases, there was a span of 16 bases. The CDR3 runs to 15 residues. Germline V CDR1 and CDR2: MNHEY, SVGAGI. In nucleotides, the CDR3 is TGTGCCAGCAGTTACTCGAGGGGCCCTCACGATCCCCTCCACTTT. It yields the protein CASSYSRGPHDPLHF.

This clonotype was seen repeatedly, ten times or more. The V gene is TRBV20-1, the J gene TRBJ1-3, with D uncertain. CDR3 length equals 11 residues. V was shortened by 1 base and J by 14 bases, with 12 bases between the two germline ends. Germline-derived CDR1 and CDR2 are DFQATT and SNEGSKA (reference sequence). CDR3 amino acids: CSARGAGFVYF. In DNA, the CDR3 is TGCAGTGCTAGAGGAGCCGGATTTGTATATTTT.

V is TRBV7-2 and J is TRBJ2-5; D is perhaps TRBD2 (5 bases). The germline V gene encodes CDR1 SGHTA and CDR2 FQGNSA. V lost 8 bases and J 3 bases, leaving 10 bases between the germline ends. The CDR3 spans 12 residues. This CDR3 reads CASGLAEETQYF. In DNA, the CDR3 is TGTGCCAGCGGGCTAGCCGAAGAGACCCAGTACTTC.

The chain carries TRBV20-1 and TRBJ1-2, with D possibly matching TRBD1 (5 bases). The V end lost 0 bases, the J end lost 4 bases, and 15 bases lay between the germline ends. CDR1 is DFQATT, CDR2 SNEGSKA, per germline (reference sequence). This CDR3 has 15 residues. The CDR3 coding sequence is TGCAGTGCTAGAGATCCCGGGGGGACGGGCTATGGCTACACCTTC. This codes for CSARDPGGTGYGYTF.

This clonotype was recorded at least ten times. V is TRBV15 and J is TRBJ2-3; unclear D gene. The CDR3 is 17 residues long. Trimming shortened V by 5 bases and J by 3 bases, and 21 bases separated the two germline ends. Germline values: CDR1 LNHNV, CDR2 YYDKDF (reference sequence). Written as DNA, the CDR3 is TGTGCCACCAGCGGGCCTCGGTCCCACCTCCCGACAGATACGCAGTATTTT. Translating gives CATSGPRSHLPTDTQYF.

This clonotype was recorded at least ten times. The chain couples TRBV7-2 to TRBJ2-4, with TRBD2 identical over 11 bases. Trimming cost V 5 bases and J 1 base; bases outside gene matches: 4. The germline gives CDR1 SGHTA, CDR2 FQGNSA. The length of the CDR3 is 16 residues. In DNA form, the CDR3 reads TGTGCCAGCAGCATTAGCGGGGGGGCCGCCAAAAACATTCAGTACTTC. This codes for CASSISGGAAKNIQYF.

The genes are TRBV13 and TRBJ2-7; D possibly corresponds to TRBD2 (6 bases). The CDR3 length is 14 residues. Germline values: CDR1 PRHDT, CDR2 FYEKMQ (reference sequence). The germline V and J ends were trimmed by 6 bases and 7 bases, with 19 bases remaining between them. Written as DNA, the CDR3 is TGTGCCAGCAGTGTTCTCGGTCCAGGAGGGGAGCAGTACTTC. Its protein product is CASSVLGPGGEQYF.

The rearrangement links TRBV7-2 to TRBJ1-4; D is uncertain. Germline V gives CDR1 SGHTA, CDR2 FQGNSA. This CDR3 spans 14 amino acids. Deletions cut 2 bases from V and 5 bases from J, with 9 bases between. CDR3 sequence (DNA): TGTGCCAGCAGCTTAAGTGCGGTGAATGAAAAACTGTTTTTT. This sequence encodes CASSLSAVNEKLFF.

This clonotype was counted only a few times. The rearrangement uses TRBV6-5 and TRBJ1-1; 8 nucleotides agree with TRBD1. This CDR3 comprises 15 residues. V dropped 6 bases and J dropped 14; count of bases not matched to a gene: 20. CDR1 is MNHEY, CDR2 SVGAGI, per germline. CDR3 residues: CASSSHPQGATGAFF. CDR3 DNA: TGTGCCAGCAGCTCTCATCCCCAGGGGGCAACAGGTGCGTTCTTT.

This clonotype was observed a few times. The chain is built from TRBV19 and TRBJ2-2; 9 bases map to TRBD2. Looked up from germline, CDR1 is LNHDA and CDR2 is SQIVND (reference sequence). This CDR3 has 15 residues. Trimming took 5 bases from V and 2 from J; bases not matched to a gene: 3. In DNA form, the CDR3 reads TGTGCCAGTAGTGCGGGGGGGATAAACACCGGGGAGCTGTTTTTT. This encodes CASSAGGINTGELFF.

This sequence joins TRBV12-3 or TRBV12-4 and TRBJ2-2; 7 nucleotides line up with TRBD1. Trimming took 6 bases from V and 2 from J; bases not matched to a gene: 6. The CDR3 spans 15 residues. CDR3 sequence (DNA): TGTGCCAGCAGGTCCGGGACAGTTAACACCGGGGAGCTGTTTTTT. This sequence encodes CASRSGTVNTGELFF.

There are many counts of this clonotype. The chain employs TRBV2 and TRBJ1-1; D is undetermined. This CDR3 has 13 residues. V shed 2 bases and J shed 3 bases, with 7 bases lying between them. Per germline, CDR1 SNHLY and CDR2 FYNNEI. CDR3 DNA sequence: TGTGCCAGCAGTGAACTGGAGGACACTGAAGCTTTCTTT. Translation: CASSELEDTEAFF.

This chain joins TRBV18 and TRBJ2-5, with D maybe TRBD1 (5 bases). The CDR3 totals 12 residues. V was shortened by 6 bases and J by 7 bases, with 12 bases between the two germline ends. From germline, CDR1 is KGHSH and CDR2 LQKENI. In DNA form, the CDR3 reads TGTGCCAGCTCGTTACCCCAGGGGACCCAGTACTTC. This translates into CASSLPQGTQYF.

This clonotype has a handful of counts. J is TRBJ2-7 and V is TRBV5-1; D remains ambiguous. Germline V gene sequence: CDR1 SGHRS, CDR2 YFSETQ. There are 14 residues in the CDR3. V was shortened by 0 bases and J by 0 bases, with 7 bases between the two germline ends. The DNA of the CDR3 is TGCGCCAGCAGCTTGGGGGGAACCTCCTACGAGCAGTACGTC. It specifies CASSLGGTSYEQYV.

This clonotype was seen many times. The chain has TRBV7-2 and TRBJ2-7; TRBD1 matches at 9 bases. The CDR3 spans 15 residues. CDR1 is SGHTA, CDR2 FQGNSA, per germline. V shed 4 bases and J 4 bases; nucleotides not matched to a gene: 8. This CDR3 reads CASSWSGTGSYEQYF. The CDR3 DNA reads TGTGCCAGCAGCTGGTCCGGGACAGGGTCATACGAGCAGTACTTC.

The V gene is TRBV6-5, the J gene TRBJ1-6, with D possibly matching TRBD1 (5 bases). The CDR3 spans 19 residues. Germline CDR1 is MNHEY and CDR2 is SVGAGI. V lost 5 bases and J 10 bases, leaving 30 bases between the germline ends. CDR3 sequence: CASSLRGASDRDVGSPLHF. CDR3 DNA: TGTGCCAGCAGTCTCCGTGGGGCATCGGACCGCGACGTAGGATCACCCCTCCACTTT.

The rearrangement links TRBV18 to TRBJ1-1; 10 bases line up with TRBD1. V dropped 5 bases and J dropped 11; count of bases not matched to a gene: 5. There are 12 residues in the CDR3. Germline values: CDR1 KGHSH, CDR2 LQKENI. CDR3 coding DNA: TGTGCCAGCTCAACGCCGGGACAGGGGGCTTTCTTT. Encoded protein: CASSTPGQGAFF. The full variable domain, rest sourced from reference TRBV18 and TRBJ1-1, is NAGVMQNPRHLVRRRGQEARLRCSPMKGHSHVYWYRQLPEEGLKFMVYLQKENIIDESGMPKERFSAEFPKEGPSILRIQQVVRGDSAAYFCASSTPGQGAFFGQGTRLTVV.